The 19 T cell receptor delta chains below come from one sample, sequenced in a study of γδ T cells in repeated Plasmodium falciparum infection. Gammadelta T cells were flow-sorted from PBMC into Vgamma9/Vdelta2+ and Vdelta2-negative populations for bulk analysis. TCRdb re-called the multiplex PCR reads through CATT. The profile covers tens of thousands of delta-chain clones, with more than 0.85% appearing a single time and 7.5% to 10% taken by the ten largest. The specimen was gamma-delta T cells from blood. The receptors derive from a pool of human donors (malaria-infected and uninfected, not separated).

Concerning this clone itself: A read error likely explains why the TCRdb protein, taken from a much larger clone, differs from this DNA's translation at residue 8; the protein shown is translated from the DNA. The rearrangement joins TRDV2 to TRDJ1; 10 nucleotides agree with TRDD3. Here the J gene was assigned by germline matching of the DNA, as TCRdb has none. V shed 0 bases, J shed 0 bases, and the junction held 18 bases outside the gene matches. CDR1 GEAIGNYY and CDR2 EKD come from the germline V gene. There are 21 residues in the CDR3. DNA of the CDR3: TGTGCCTGTGACACCGTCTCAACTCCGACCGTACTGGGGGATCACACCGATAAACTCATCTTT. Its protein is CACDTVSTPTVLGDHTDKLIF.

Only a few counts were recorded for this clone. This DNA's translation and the protein TCRdb lists, from a much larger clone, do not match at residue 9, likely due to a read error; the protein shown is translated from the DNA. This sequence joins TRDV2 and TRDJ1; D uncertain. V was cut by 0 bases and J by 0 bases, with 19 bases left in between. This CDR3 contains 18 residues. The germline gives CDR1 GEAIGNYY, CDR2 EKD. The CDR3 sequence: CACDTGRIRVGDTDKLIF. DNA of the CDR3: TGTGCCTGTGACACCGGTCGAATCAGGGTGGGAGACACCGATAAACTCATCTTT.

This clone was recorded a few times. A far larger clone is one nucleotide away, so this likely arose from a read error. The same CDR3 also results from other DNA sequences found in this sample. The J gene is uncalled and the V gene is TRDV2; the DNA was not used to check the table's D call, TRDD3. The CDR3 has 19 amino acids. From germline, CDR1 is GEAIGNYY and CDR2 EKD. The CDR3 loop reads CACDRGIRNWGMDTDKLIF. In DNA form, the CDR3 reads TGTGCCTGTGACCGGGGGATAAGGAACTGGGGGATGGACACCGATAAACTCATCTTC.

Remarks on this clone: A far larger clone lies a single base away; this is likely a read error. This same CDR3 is encoded by further DNA sequences in the sample. The chain has TRDV1 and TRDJ4, with D maybe TRDD3 (6 bases). Since TCRdb gives no J gene, matching the DNA to germline was used here to assign it. The CDR3 is 22 residues long. Germline CDR1 and CDR2: TSWWSYY and QGS. With 3 bases removed from V and 3 bases from J, the gap between germline ends came to 38 bases. The CDR3 sequence is CALGEAAPGVSTAKNPLGPLIF. In DNA, the CDR3 is TGTGCTCTTGGGGAGGCTGCCCCTGGGGTTTCCACGGCGAAAAACCCTCTAGGACCCCTGATCTTT.

Note on this clone: The protein TCRdb lists belongs to a much larger clone and differs from this DNA's translation at residue 8, which points to a read error; the protein shown is made from the DNA. V usage is TRDV1 and J usage is TRDJ1; 8 bases are shared with TRDD3. The germline CDR1 and CDR2 sequences are TSWWSYY and QGS. Trimming removed 0 bases from V and 7 bases from J; junction bases left unmatched: 19. CDR3 length: 19 amino acids. CDR3 sequence (DNA): TGTGCTCTTGGGGAACTAGTAACTACGGGGGATAAATTAATACGTAAACTCATCTTT. Encoded protein: CALGELVTTGDKLIRKLIF.

The sample holds a few counts of this clone. TCRdb attributes to this sequence the protein of a much larger clone, which differs from the DNA translation at residue 8; a read error is likely, and the protein displayed is translated from the DNA. The chain couples TRDV2 to TRDJ1; D is undetermined. TCRdb does not report a J gene; here it was assigned by matching the DNA to germline references. Germline V CDR1 and CDR2: GEAIGNYY, EKD. This CDR3 contains 20 residues. Trimming removed 0 bases at V and 3 bases at J, with 28 bases between. The CDR3 coding sequence is TGTGCCTGTGACACCGTAACAGCTATTGACCGAGGCGGTCACCCCGATAAACTCATCTTT. This gives the protein CACDTVTAIDRGGHPDKLIF.

This clone appeared a few times. A far larger clone differs by one base, so this is likely a read error. The same CDR3 is also encoded by other DNA sequences in this sample. This chain uses TRDV1 with TRDJ1; 8 bases align to TRDD3. CDR3 length: 24 amino acids. Germline loops: CDR1 TSWWSYY, CDR2 QGS. The CDR3 DNA is TGTGCTCTTGGAGAACTAGGTATAAATTTCCGGAACTCCTGGGGGAGTACGTACACCGATAAACTCATCTTT. It translates to CALGELGINFRNSWGSTYTDKLIF.

This clone was recorded at least ten times. With a far larger clone one base away, a read error is the likely cause. Other DNA variants within this sample encode the same CDR3. The rearrangement joins TRDV2 to TRDJ2; 7 nucleotides line up with TRDD3. TCRdb records no J gene; here it was assigned by comparing the DNA to germline. The V gene's germline CDR1 is GEAIGNYY and CDR2 EKD. With 0 bases clipped from V and 7 bases from J, the junction kept 7 bases outside the gene matches. This CDR3 comprises 15 residues. CDR3 sequence reads: CACDTGGSEKAQLFF. Written as DNA, the CDR3 is TGTGCCTGTGACACCGGGGGATCGGAGAAAGCACAACTCTTCTTT.

This clone was seen more than once but under ten times. TCRdb has a much larger clone's protein, which differs at residue 20 from the translation of this DNA, likely because of a read error; what is shown is the protein translated from the DNA. This rearrangement joins TRDV1 to TRDJ1, with 13 positions matching TRDD3. Looked up from germline, CDR1 is TSWWSYY and CDR2 is QGS. There are 21 residues in the CDR3. The CDR3 is CALQSGPPFTGGYAYTDKLTF. CDR3 coding DNA: TGTGCTCTGCAGTCGGGGCCTCCGTTTACTGGGGGATACGCGTACACCGATAAACTCACCTTT.

This clone has ten or more counts. Given a far larger clone just one base away, this is likely a sequencing read error. The same CDR3 is also encoded by other DNA sequences in this sample. The chain combines TRDV3 with TRDJ1; D not certain. This CDR3 has 16 amino acids. The V gene lost 2 bases and the J gene lost 2 bases, with 21 bases spanning the gap. The germline gives CDR1 TVYSNPD, CDR2 GDNSRS (reference sequence). In DNA, the CDR3 is TGTGCCTTTCGCCTAGCAGGCTGGCAACTTACCGATAAACTCATCTTT. It codes for CAFRLAGWQLTDKLIF. The whole variable domain, filled in from reference TRDV3 and TRDJ1, reads CDKVTQSSPDQTVASGSEVVLLCTYDTVYSNPDLFWYRIRPDYSFQFVFYGDNSRSEGADFTQGRFSVKHILTQKAFHLVISPVRTEDSATYYCAFRLAGWQLTDKLIFGKGTRVTVEP.

This clone was detected only a few times. This DNA's translation and the protein TCRdb lists, from a much larger clone, do not match at residue 15, likely due to a read error; the protein shown is translated from the DNA. The chain recombines TRDV1 with TRDJ1; D gene ambiguous. The V end was cut by 0 bases, the J end by 6 bases, with 26 bases between. CDR1 and CDR2 (germline): TSWWSYY, QGS. The CDR3 has 19 residues. The CDR3 protein is CALGELESSRSFITNKLIF. CDR3 in DNA: TGTGCTCTTGGGGAACTAGAGTCGTCCCGGTCCTTTATTACCAATAAACTCATCTTT.

This clone was counted a few times. Translating this DNA gives a protein that differs at residue 18 from the TCRdb one, which belongs to a much larger clone; a read error is likely, and the protein shown is this translation. The J gene went uncalled, whereas the V gene is TRDV2; TRDD3, the D gene given by the table, was not confirmed from the DNA. Germline CDR1 and CDR2: GEAIGNYY and EKD. This CDR3 spans 19 amino acids. The CDR3 sequence: CACDNVLGDTKVGTDKLTF. DNA of the CDR3: TGTGCCTGTGACAACGTACTGGGGGATACAAAGGTTGGCACCGATAAACTCACCTTT.

This clone was found a few times. The protein that TCRdb holds for this DNA derives from a much larger clone and differs from the translated DNA at residue 14, which likely indicates a read error; the protein shown here is translated from the DNA. The chain recombines TRDV1 with TRDJ1; unclear D gene. The CDR3 sequence is 18 residues long. CDR1 TSWWSYY and CDR2 QGS come from the germline V gene. This CDR3 is CALGVRWAPDVQAEKLIF. CDR3 nucleotide sequence: TGTGCTCTTGGGGTCCGTTGGGCCCCGGATGTACAGGCCGAAAAACTCATCTTT.

Comment on this clone: A far larger clone differs by one base, so this is likely a read error. The sample holds other DNA sequences that translate to the same CDR3. This rearrangement joins TRDV2 to TRDJ1, with 7 bases lining up with TRDD3. The J gene was missing in TCRdb and was found by matching the end of the DNA to germline. CDR3 length equals 16 residues. The V and J ends lost 0 bases and 2 bases, in that order; junction bases with no gene match: 8. The germline V gene encodes CDR1 GEAIGNYY and CDR2 EKD. The CDR3 reads CACDTGGIVETDKLIF. The CDR3 nucleotides read TGTGCCTGTGACACCGGGGGGATCGTTGAAACCGATAAACTCATCTTT.

This clone has ten or more counts. This is likely an artifact of a read error, given a far larger clone one base away. This sample includes further DNA sequences coding for the same CDR3. This chain connects TRDV1 to TRDJ1, with TRDD3 matching over 9 bases. Germline loops: CDR1 TSWWSYY, CDR2 QGS. The CDR3 is 19 residues long. The CDR3 is CALNSLRGGIPSYTDKLIF. CDR3 nucleotide sequence: TGCGCTCTGAACTCACTGCGGGGGGGGATACCCTCGTACACCGATAAACTCATCTTT.

Note on this clone: The protein in TCRdb stems from a much larger clone and differs at residue 16 from this DNA's translation, likely a read error; here the protein is translated from the DNA. This chain joins TRDV1 and TRDJ1; TRDD3 agrees at 9 bases. The J gene, absent from TCRdb, was called here by matching the DNA to germline. This CDR3 comprises 19 residues. The germline gives CDR1 TSWWSYY, CDR2 QGS. Trimming removed 2 bases from V and 9 bases from J; junction bases left unmatched: 22. CDR3 region: CALGENPRADRLGDLELIF. CDR3 coding DNA: TGTGCTCTTGGGGAAAACCCTCGGGCCGACCGGCTGGGGGATTTAGAACTCATCTTT.

With regard to this clone: TCRdb attributes to this sequence the protein of a much larger clone, which differs from the DNA translation at residue 9; a read error is likely, and the protein displayed is translated from the DNA. The chain recombines TRDV2 with TRDJ3; TRDD3 aligns across 7 bases. TCRdb does not report a J gene; here it was assigned by matching the DNA to germline references. This CDR3 region has 18 residues. Germline V gene lookup returns CDR1 GEAIGNYY and CDR2 EKD. V was clipped by 1 base and J by 0 bases; unmatched bases: 5. The CDR3 DNA reads TGTGCCTGTGACACGCTGGGGATAAACTCCTGGGACACCCGACAGATGTTTTTC. Amino acids: CACDTLGINSWDTRQMFF.

This chain uses TRDV1 with TRDJ1, with TRDD3 matching over 9 bases. The J gene, left out of TCRdb, was set here by checking the DNA against germline. Unmatched junction bases numbered 28, after V lost 5 bases and J lost 0 bases. Germline V lookup: CDR1 TSWWSYY, CDR2 QGS. The CDR3 consists of 23 residues. The CDR3: CALGNFRFPTNWGRRFNTDKLIF. The CDR3 DNA follows: TGTGCTCTTGGGAATTTCCGCTTTCCTACGAACTGGGGGAGACGATTTAACACCGATAAACTCATCTTT.

This clone has more than one count but fewer than ten. With a far larger clone one base away, a read error is the likely cause. The sample has other DNA sequences that encode this CDR3 too. The V gene is listed as TRDV1; no J gene was called; the table's D call, TRDD3, has no DNA check behind it. This CDR3 has 19 amino acids. Germline lookup yields CDR1 TSWWSYY and CDR2 QGS. As DNA, the CDR3 is TGTGCCCTTGGGGAACTAATTTCCTATAAGATACTCCTACACCCCGTTCTCATCTTT. Its protein product is CALGELISYKILLHPVLIF.